Listed below are T cell receptor beta chains from one sample, sequenced in a study of blood T cell repertoires in COVID-19. Sequenced by immunoSEQ multiplex PCR; TCRdb stores in-frame clones only, minus some. The repertoire holds 200,000 to 250,000 clones, with 65% to 90% as singletons. The sequenced sample consisted of peripheral blood. Receptors originate from a woman in her 70s with COVID-19, enrolled during active disease. Each CDR3 is given with its conserved first and last residue. Each record gives: V gene, clone size, J gene, D gene, CDR3 DNA, CDR3 protein. D genes are given only for firm matches. Clone size is not always given. Where it is, it says once, few, many or a class for expanded clones.

v_gene: TRBV9; abundance: -; j_gene: TRBJ2-3; d_gene: TRBD2; CDR3nt: TGTGCCAGCAGCACCAGTGGGCTAGCGGGGACTTCTAGCACAGATACGCAGTATTTT; CDR3aa: CASSTSGLAGTSSTDTQYF
v_gene: TRBV7-2; abundance: -; j_gene: TRBJ2-2; d_gene: -; CDR3nt: TGTGCCAGCAGCTTATATATGGGGGGATCCGGGGAGCTGTTTTTT; CDR3aa: CASSLYMGGSGELFF
v_gene: TRBV30; abundance: -; j_gene: TRBJ2-7; d_gene: -; CDR3nt: TGTGCCTGGAGTACGACAGTCGAGCAGTACTTC; CDR3aa: CAWSTTVEQYF
v_gene: TRBV2; abundance: once; j_gene: TRBJ2-3; d_gene: -; CDR3nt: TGTGCCAGCAGTGGGAGTAGGGGGGGTAGCACAGATACGCAGTATTTT; CDR3aa: CASSGSRGGSTDTQYF
v_gene: TRBV28; abundance: -; j_gene: TRBJ2-1; d_gene: TRBD2; CDR3nt: TGTGCCAGCAGACCCGATAGCGGGAGCAATGAGCAGTTCTTC; CDR3aa: CASRPDSGSNEQFF
v_gene: TRBV6-6; abundance: -; j_gene: TRBJ2-1; d_gene: TRBD2; CDR3nt: TGTGCCAGCAGTTACTCTGAGCGGGAGTTCTTCGATGAGCAGTTCTTC; CDR3aa: CASSYSEREFFDEQFF
v_gene: TRBV3-1/TRBV3-2; abundance: -; j_gene: TRBJ2-1; d_gene: -; CDR3nt: TGTGCCAGCAGCCCACAATCCCCGCACAATGAGCAGTTCTTC; CDR3aa: CASSPQSPHNEQFF
v_gene: TRBV4-2; abundance: -; j_gene: TRBJ1-1; d_gene: -; CDR3nt: TGTGCCAGCAGCCAAAACGGACGGGGAGGGGCTGAAGCTTTCTTT; CDR3aa: CASSQNGRGGAEAFF
v_gene: TRBV2; abundance: -; j_gene: TRBJ1-2; d_gene: -; CDR3nt: TGTGCCAGCAGTCTAGGTCGGGGGGGGTCAGATGGCTACACCTTC; CDR3aa: CASSLGRGGSDGYTF
v_gene: TRBV19; abundance: -; j_gene: TRBJ1-6; d_gene: -; CDR3nt: TGTGCCAGTAGTGGAGCGGGACGGAATAATTCACCCCTCCACTTT; CDR3aa: CASSGAGRNNSPLHF
v_gene: TRBV19; abundance: -; j_gene: TRBJ2-7; d_gene: TRBD1; CDR3nt: TGTGCCAGTAGTTTCGGCCGGGACAGGAGCTACGAGCAGTACTTC; CDR3aa: CASSFGRDRSYEQYF
v_gene: TRBV14; abundance: -; j_gene: TRBJ2-1; d_gene: TRBD2; CDR3nt: TGTGCCAGCAGCCAAGAACTAGCGGGGTGGGCCAATGAGCAGTTCTTC; CDR3aa: CASSQELAGWANEQFF
v_gene: TRBV21-1; abundance: -; j_gene: TRBJ2-5; d_gene: -; CDR3nt: TGTGCCAGCAGCAAAGGGCTCCAAGAGACCCAGTACTTC; CDR3aa: CASSKGLQETQYF
v_gene: TRBV6-2/TRBV6-3; abundance: -; j_gene: TRBJ2-1; d_gene: -; CDR3nt: TGTGCCAGCAGTCAGCGTTCTAGCTACAGCTCCTACAATGAGCAGTTCTTC; CDR3aa: CASSQRSSYSSYNEQFF
v_gene: TRBV11-3; abundance: -; j_gene: TRBJ2-3; d_gene: TRBD2; CDR3nt: TGTGCCAGCAGCTCGGGACTAGCGGCAGATACGCAGTATTTT; CDR3aa: CASSSGLAADTQYF
v_gene: TRBV5-1; abundance: -; j_gene: TRBJ2-1; d_gene: TRBD2; CDR3nt: TGCGCCAGCAGCTCTCAGTCCGGGACTAGCAGGGGAAATGAGCAGTTCTTC; CDR3aa: CASSSQSGTSRGNEQFF
v_gene: TRBV29-1; abundance: -; j_gene: TRBJ1-1; d_gene: -; CDR3nt: TGCAGCGTGGGCCCCCCCACGGGCTCAGGGACTGAAGCTTTCTTT; CDR3aa: CSVGPPTGSGTEAFF
v_gene: TRBV7-2; abundance: -; j_gene: TRBJ2-5; d_gene: TRBD2; CDR3nt: TGTGCCAGCAGCTTGACTAGCGGGCAAGAGACCCAGTACTTC; CDR3aa: CASSLTSGQETQYF
v_gene: TRBV20-1; abundance: -; j_gene: TRBJ1-1; d_gene: -; CDR3nt: TGCAGTGCTGAGAGGGACACTGAAGCTTTCTTT; CDR3aa: CSAERDTEAFF
v_gene: TRBV9; abundance: -; j_gene: TRBJ1-3; d_gene: -; CDR3nt: TGTGCCAGCAGCGTAGCGGGGGGGGGTCTAAGTGGAAACACCATATATTTT; CDR3aa: CASSVAGGGLSGNTIYF
v_gene: TRBV7-2; abundance: -; j_gene: TRBJ1-2; d_gene: TRBD1; CDR3nt: TGTGCCAGCAGCTTACTCCCGGGACAGGGAGCTCTCGAAAAGTATGGCTACACCTTC; CDR3aa: CASSLLPGQGALEKYGYTF
v_gene: TRBV7-9; abundance: -; j_gene: TRBJ2-3; d_gene: -; CDR3nt: TGTGCCAGCAGCTTAGCGGGCACCACAGATACGCAGTATTTT; CDR3aa: CASSLAGTTDTQYF
v_gene: TRBV6-6; abundance: -; j_gene: TRBJ1-1; d_gene: TRBD1; CDR3nt: TGTGCCAGCAGCTCAACCGGGACAGGGGCTGAAGCTTTCTTT; CDR3aa: CASSSTGTGAEAFF
v_gene: TRBV6-4; abundance: few; j_gene: TRBJ2-1; d_gene: TRBD2; CDR3nt: TGTGCCAGCAGTGGACTAGCGGGAGTTACCCATGAGCAGTTCTTC; CDR3aa: CASSGLAGVTHEQFF
v_gene: TRBV19; abundance: -; j_gene: TRBJ2-2; d_gene: -; CDR3nt: TGTGCCAGTAGTATCCAGGGATCGAACACCGGGGAGCTGTTTTTT; CDR3aa: CASSIQGSNTGELFF
v_gene: TRBV9; abundance: once; j_gene: TRBJ2-7; d_gene: TRBD2; CDR3nt: TGTGCCAGCAGCGTAGAAGGATCAGCGGGATCCTCCTACGAGCAGTACTTC; CDR3aa: CASSVEGSAGSSYEQYF
v_gene: TRBV6-2/TRBV6-3; abundance: -; j_gene: TRBJ2-2; d_gene: TRBD1; CDR3nt: TGTGCCAGCAGATACCGGGACAGGACGAACACCGGGGAGCTGTTTTTT; CDR3aa: CASRYRDRTNTGELFF
v_gene: TRBV7-8; abundance: -; j_gene: TRBJ1-1; d_gene: -; CDR3nt: TGTGCCAGCAACCCCGGGACTCTGAACACTGAAGCTTTCTTT; CDR3aa: CASNPGTLNTEAFF
v_gene: TRBV7-9; abundance: -; j_gene: TRBJ1-2; d_gene: -; CDR3nt: TGTGCCAGCAGCCCCCTTACCAGCGCCCATGGCTACACCTTC; CDR3aa: CASSPLTSAHGYTF
v_gene: TRBV21-1; abundance: -; j_gene: TRBJ1-4; d_gene: -; CDR3nt: TGTGCCAGCGCCCCGGGGACAGGCGATGAAAAACTGTTTTTT; CDR3aa: CASAPGTGDEKLFF
v_gene: TRBV14; abundance: -; j_gene: TRBJ1-5; d_gene: -; CDR3nt: TGTGCCAGCAGCCAAGGGACGGCTAGCTCGCCCCAGCATTTT; CDR3aa: CASSQGTASSPQHF
v_gene: TRBV6-4; abundance: few; j_gene: TRBJ2-2; d_gene: TRBD2; CDR3nt: TGTGCCAGCTCGGCCCTTGGACTCGGGGGGACCGGGGAGCTGTTTTTT; CDR3aa: CASSALGLGGTGELFF
v_gene: TRBV10-2; abundance: -; j_gene: TRBJ1-1; d_gene: -; CDR3nt: TGCGCCAGCAGTGAGGGGGGGGGCGACACTGAAGCTTTCTTT; CDR3aa: CASSEGGGDTEAFF
v_gene: TRBV6-6; abundance: -; j_gene: TRBJ1-1; d_gene: -; CDR3nt: TGTGCCAGCAGTTACCCAGGGCCGACGAACACTGAAGCTTTCTTT; CDR3aa: CASSYPGPTNTEAFF
v_gene: TRBV7-2; abundance: -; j_gene: TRBJ2-1; d_gene: -; CDR3nt: TGTGCCAGCAGCCCCAGGGGCTCGAGCTCCTACAATGAGCAGTTCTTC; CDR3aa: CASSPRGSSSYNEQFF
v_gene: TRBV4-3; abundance: -; j_gene: TRBJ1-1; d_gene: -; CDR3nt: TGCGCCAGCAGCCAAGATTTCACCAATTATCGGGCTTTCTTT; CDR3aa: CASSQDFTNYRAFF
v_gene: TRBV6-4; abundance: -; j_gene: TRBJ2-1; d_gene: TRBD2; CDR3nt: TGTGCCAGCAGTGTTAATTCAGCGGGAGCTTACAATGAGCAGTTCTTC; CDR3aa: CASSVNSAGAYNEQFF